Below, 20 T cell receptor beta chains from the same sample are listed, as sequenced in a study of cytomegalovirus exposure and HLA in healthy donors. 60 Vbeta and 13 Jbeta primers were used in PCR. Assay: immunoSEQ multiplex PCR; the TCRdb copy retains only in-frame clones and omits some. The clone table shows about 200,000 clones, with the ten largest holding roughly 1.2%. The sample was PBMCs. Receptor source: a girl aged 2 to 10 in good health and CMV-seropositive.

The chain has TRBV7-9 and TRBJ1-1; 7 bases are shared with TRBD1. Germline CDR1 and CDR2: SEHNR and FQNEAQ (reference sequence). V gave up 6 bases and J gave up 3 bases; unmatched junction bases: 10. This CDR3 contains 15 residues. The CDR3 DNA reads as TGTGCCAGCAGTACCAGGGGGGTAGGGGACACTGAAGCTTTCTTT. It yields the protein CASSTRGVGDTEAFF.

The rearrangement links TRBV6-5 to TRBJ2-2, with D hard to call. Deletions cut 2 bases from V and 3 bases from J, with 4 bases between. The germline V gene has CDR1 MNHEY and CDR2 SVGAGI. The CDR3 consists of 13 residues. This CDR3 reads CASSYVYTGELFF. The CDR3 nucleotides read TGTGCCAGCAGTTACGTCTACACCGGGGAGCTGTTTTTT.

The V call is TRBV10-1, the J call TRBJ2-3; TRBD2 aligns across 7 bases. J lost 1 base, V lost 0 bases, and 4 bases had no gene match. The CDR3 has 16 amino acids. From germline, CDR1 is WNHNN and CDR2 SYGVQD (reference sequence). This CDR3 is CASSESAGVGTDTQYF. As DNA, the CDR3 is TGCGCCAGCAGTGAGTCTGCGGGAGTGGGCACAGATACGCAGTATTTT.

The rearrangement joins TRBV27 to TRBJ1-1; 8 positions match TRBD1. J lost 3 bases, V lost 2 bases, and 2 bases had no gene match. Germline lookup yields CDR1 MNHEY and CDR2 SMNVEV (reference sequence). This CDR3 is 14 amino acids long. The CDR3 nucleotides read TGTGCCAGCAGTTTACAGGGGGCGTACACTGAAGCTTTCTTT. This encodes CASSLQGAYTEAFF.

The J gene is TRBJ1-5, the V gene TRBV2; D unresolved. V was trimmed by 7 bases and J by 3 bases, leaving 7 bases between them. This CDR3 has 12 residues. Germline CDR1 and CDR2: SNHLY and FYNNEI. The CDR3 region is CASNGDNQPQHF. The CDR3 DNA is TGTGCCAGCAACGGGGACAATCAGCCCCAGCATTTT.

The CDR3 region is CASSLFSSGSPYQYEQYF. The CDR3 DNA is TGTGCCAGCAGCTTGTTTTCTAGCGGGAGCCCTTACCAATACGAGCAGTACTTC. J is TRBJ2-5 and V is TRBV5-6; 10 nucleotides align to TRBD2. The J call could be wrong; TRBJ2-7 is a better fit for the DNA end. The CDR3 runs 18 residues. From germline, CDR1 is SGHDT and CDR2 YYEEEE.

The chain combines TRBV9 with TRBJ1-1; D perhaps matches TRBD1 (6 bases). Trimming shortened V by 3 bases and J by 3 bases, and 18 bases separated the two germline ends. In germline, CDR1 is SGDLS, CDR2 YYNGEE. The length of the CDR3 is 16 residues. DNA of the CDR3: TGTGCCAGCAGCGATGGTCAGGCAGGGGATTACACTGAAGCTTTCTTT. This codes for CASSDGQAGDYTEAFF.

V gene TRBV5-1 combines with J gene TRBJ1-1; D ambiguous. This CDR3 has 14 residues. The V end lost 0 bases, the J end lost 1 base, and 7 bases lay between the germline ends. The germline gives CDR1 SGHRS, CDR2 YFSETQ. The chain's CDR3 is CASSLERGNTEAFF. In DNA form, the CDR3 reads TGCGCCAGCAGCTTGGAGCGGGGGAACACTGAAGCTTTCTTT.

J is TRBJ2-5 and V is TRBV27; D is possibly TRBD1 (5 bases). With 3 bases removed from V and 4 bases from J, the gap between germline ends came to 21 bases. The CDR3 contains 17 residues. Germline lookup yields CDR1 MNHEY and CDR2 SMNVEV (reference sequence). The CDR3 DNA reads TGTGCCAGCAGTTTCAGGGCCCCCGCAAGTTTCGGAGAGACCCAGTACTTC. Translation: CASSFRAPASFGETQYF.

The V call is TRBV6-1, the J call TRBJ2-5; the D is unclear. The end of the DNA fits TRBJ2-7 better, so the J call may be wrong. The CDR3 has 12 amino acids. The germline gives CDR1 MNHNS, CDR2 SASEGT. In DNA, the CDR3 is TGTGCCAGCAGTGAAGGCGGATACGAGCAGTACTTC. Its protein is CASSEGGYEQYF.

V gene TRBV2 combines with J gene TRBJ2-3, with D tentatively TRBD2 (6 bases). The ends were cut back, 5 bases at V and 9 bases at J, with 18 bases in the middle. The CDR3 extends over 14 amino acids. The V gene's germline CDR1 is SNHLY and CDR2 FYNNEI. CDR3 protein: CASSFTPGEGTQYF. CDR3 nucleotides: TGTGCCAGCAGTTTTACGCCGGGAGAGGGGACGCAGTATTTT.

The chain uses TRBV6-5 and TRBJ2-7; D is possibly TRBD2 (5 bases). V was trimmed by 4 bases and J by 3 bases, leaving 16 bases between them. Looked up from germline, CDR1 is MNHEY and CDR2 is SVGAGI. This CDR3 is built from 15 residues. The CDR3 nucleotides read TGTGCCAGCAGTTCCCTCCCGAGCGGAAGCTACGAGCAGTACTTC. It specifies CASSSLPSGSYEQYF.

The chain carries TRBV28 and TRBJ2-3; tentative D call: TRBD2 (7 bases). The CDR3 is 15 residues long. From germline, CDR1 is MDHEN and CDR2 SYDVKM. The V end lost 5 bases, the J end lost 6 bases, and 18 bases lay between the germline ends. CDR3 bases: TGTGCCAGCAGTCCTGTATGGGGGAGGGGGGATACGCAGTATTTT. Amino acid sequence: CASSPVWGRGDTQYF.

The V and J genes are TRBV4-1 and TRBJ2-7, with 10 bases fitting TRBD2. The CDR3 totals 16 residues. Germline V gene data show CDR1 as MGHRA and CDR2 as YSYEKL. V shed 4 bases, J shed 1 base, and the junction held 7 bases outside the gene matches. The CDR3 region has the DNA TGCGCCAGCAGCCTTTACCTAGCGGGAGAATCCTACGAGCAGTACTTC. Amino acid sequence: CASSLYLAGESYEQYF.

This chain joins TRBV9 and TRBJ1-1; 10 bases agree with TRBD1. CDR1 is SGDLS and CDR2 is YYNGEE in the germline V gene. CDR3 size: 14 residues. With 3 bases clipped from V and 4 bases from J, the junction kept 3 bases outside the gene matches. The CDR3, as DNA: TGTGCCAGCAGCGCCGGGGACAGGGGCACTGAAGCTTTCTTT. As protein: CASSAGDRGTEAFF.

The gene calls are TRBV19 and TRBJ2-5; D may be TRBD2 (7 bases). V gave up 8 bases and J gave up 1 base, with 29 bases separating them. CDR1 is LNHDA, CDR2 SQIVND, per germline (reference sequence). The CDR3 totals 19 residues. The DNA for the CDR3 is TGTGCCAGTCCGCTACGGGGAGGGCGAGAACAGGGTAGCCAAGAGACCCAGTACTTC. Protein product: CASPLRGGREQGSQETQYF.

The V and J genes are TRBV28 and TRBJ1-5; 8 positions agree with TRBD1. This CDR3 is 15 amino acids long. Trimming cost V 6 bases and J 5 bases; bases outside gene matches: 9. Germline values: CDR1 MDHEN, CDR2 SYDVKM. Written as DNA, the CDR3 is TGTGCCAGCAGCGTACAGGGGGTAGTCGATCAGCCCCAGCATTTT. Its protein is CASSVQGVVDQPQHF. The full variable domain, with the rest looked up from reference TRBV28 and TRBJ1-5, is DVKVTQSSRYLVKRTGEKVFLECVQDMDHENMFWYRQDPGLGLRLIYFSYDVKMKEKGDIPEGYSVSREKKERFSLILESASTNQTSMYLCASSVQGVVDQPQHFGDGTRLSIL.

The chain employs TRBV2 and TRBJ1-6; a possible D gene is TRBD1 (6 bases). Germline CDR1 SNHLY, CDR2 FYNNEI. This CDR3 has 14 residues. Trimming took off 3 bases at V and 10 bases at J, with 13 bases between the two ends. The CDR3 DNA is TGTGCCAGCAGTGATAGGGGGGGGGAGTCACCCCTCCACTTT. It specifies CASSDRGGESPLHF. Supplemented by reference TRBV2 and TRBJ1-6, the full variable domain reads EPEVTQTPSHQVTQMGQEVILRCVPISNHLYFYWYRQILGQKVEFLVSFYNNEISEKSEIFDDQFSVERPDGSNFTLKIRSTKLEDSAMYFCASSDRGGESPLHFGNGTRLTVT.

V is TRBV5-1 and J is TRBJ2-5; 9 positions match TRBD1. The CDR3 runs 15 residues. V gave up 4 bases and J gave up 5 bases; unmatched junction bases: 9. The germline CDR1 and CDR2 sequences are SGHRS and YFSETQ. The CDR3 bases are TGCGCCAGCAGCCCGGGAACAGGGGGCGCGGAGACCCAGTACTTC. Translating it yields CASSPGTGGAETQYF.

This chain uses TRBV6-4 with TRBJ1-1; 8 bases match TRBD1. CDR1 and CDR2 (germline): MRHNA, SNTAGT. The CDR3 runs to 17 residues. The V segment lost 0 bases and the J segment 0 bases; nucleotides outside the gene matches: 6. The CDR3 coding sequence is TGTGCCAGCAGTGACTCGCGCCAGGGGGCGATGAACACTGAAGCTTTCTTT. As protein: CASSDSRQGAMNTEAFF.